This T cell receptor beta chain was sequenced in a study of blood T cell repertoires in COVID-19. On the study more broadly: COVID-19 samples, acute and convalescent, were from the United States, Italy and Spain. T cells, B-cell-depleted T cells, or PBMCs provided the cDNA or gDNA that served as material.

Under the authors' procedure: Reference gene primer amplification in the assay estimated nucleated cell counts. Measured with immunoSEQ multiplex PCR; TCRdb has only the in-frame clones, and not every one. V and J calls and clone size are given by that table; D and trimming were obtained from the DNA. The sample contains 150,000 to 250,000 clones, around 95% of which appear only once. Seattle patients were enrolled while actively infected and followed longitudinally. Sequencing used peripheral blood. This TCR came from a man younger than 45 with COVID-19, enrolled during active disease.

In nucleotides, the CDR3 is TGTGCCAGCAGCTTACTCAAGATAGGGGTCACTGAAGCTTTCTTT. Translated, it gives CASSLLKIGVTEAFF. The chain joins TRBV7-2 to TRBJ1-1; perhaps TRBD1 as D (5 bases). Trimming took off 2 bases at V and 4 bases at J, with 14 bases between the two ends. CDR3 size: 15 residues. CDR1 is SGHTA, CDR2 FQGNSA, per germline.